This T cell receptor beta chain was captured by sequencing in a study of T cell responses to AZD1222 COVID-19 vaccine. Data came from immunoSEQ multiplex PCR; TCRdb stores just in-frame clones and leaves some out. Among about 150,000 clones listed, approximately 91% were seen once. V was cut by 6 bases and J by 4 bases, with 19 bases left in between. This CDR3 region has 16 residues. Germline V gene sequence: CDR1 LGHDT, CDR2 YNNKEL (reference sequence). This rearrangement joins TRBV3-1 (or the pseudogene TRBV3-2) to TRBJ1-5, with D tentatively TRBD1 (6 bases). The origin of this receptor is an adult who received the AZD1222 COVID-19 vaccine. The sample in question was peripheral blood, obtained 28 days after the second AZD1222 dose. The CDR3: CASSPAGGKGNQPQHF. The CDR3, as DNA: TGTGCCAGCAGTCCGGCCGGGGGCAAGGGGAATCAGCCCCAGCATTTT.